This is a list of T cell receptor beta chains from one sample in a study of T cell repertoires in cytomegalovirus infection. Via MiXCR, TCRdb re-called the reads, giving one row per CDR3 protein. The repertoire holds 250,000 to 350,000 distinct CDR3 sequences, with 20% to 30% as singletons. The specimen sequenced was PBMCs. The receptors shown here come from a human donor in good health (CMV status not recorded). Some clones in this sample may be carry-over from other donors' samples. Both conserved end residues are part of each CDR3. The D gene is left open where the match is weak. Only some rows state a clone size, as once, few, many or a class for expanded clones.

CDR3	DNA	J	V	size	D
CASSFPDLSRSGANVLTF	TGTGCCAGCAGTTTCCCGGACCTTTCCCGCTCTGGGGCCAACGTCCTGACTTTC	TRBJ2-6	TRBV28	-	-
CASSVPIANYGYTF	TGTGCCAGCAGCGTACCTATTGCTAACTATGGCTACACCTTC	TRBJ1-2	TRBV7-2	many	-
CASSLLGGPQETQYF	TGTGCCAGCAGCCTTCTTGGGGGGCCCCAAGAGACCCAGTACTTC	TRBJ2-5	TRBV7-9	many	-
CASSWSGGSGNTIYF	TGTGCCAGCAGCTGGTCAGGGGGCTCTGGAAACACCATATATTTT	TRBJ1-3	TRBV7-2	-	TRBD1
CTAGTGLYEQYF	TGCACTGCCGGGACAGGGTTGTACGAGCAGTACTTC	TRBJ2-7	TRBV20-1	-	TRBD1
CASSPDGNYGYTF	TGTGCCAGCAGCCCTGACGGCAACTATGGCTACACCTTC	TRBJ1-2	TRBV7-9	many	-
CASSRTGGFKTQYF	TGTGCCAGCAGCAGGACAGGGGGCTTTAAGACCCAGTACTTC	TRBJ2-5	TRBV7-6	few	TRBD1
CASSRPGTGGSGANVLTF	TGTGCCAGCAGTCGACCCGGGACAGGGGGCTCTGGGGCCAACGTCCTGACTTTC	TRBJ2-6	TRBV7-9	-	TRBD1
CASSLIPPPGGVAYNEQFF	TGCGCCAGCAGTCTAATCCCCCCGCCCGGGGGGGTGGCTTACAATGAGCAGTTCTTC	TRBJ2-1	TRBV23-1	-	TRBD2
CASSQGLAGPPGETQYF	TGTGCCAGCAGTCAAGGACTAGCGGGTCCGCCAGGGGAGACCCAGTACTTC	TRBJ2-5	TRBV6-2/TRBV6-3	-	TRBD2
CASRKSGSYEQYF	TGTGCCAGCAGGAAGAGCGGGAGTTACGAGCAGTACTTC	TRBJ2-7	TRBV7-2	many	TRBD2
CASSLRDHFSPLHF	TGTGCCAGCAGCTTAAGGGACCATTTTTCACCCCTCCACTTT	TRBJ1-6	TRBV7-2	many	-
CATSDLGGFNREEQFF	TGTGCCACCAGTGATTTGGGTGGATTTAACAGGGAGGAGCAGTTCTTC	TRBJ2-1	TRBV24-1	-	-
CSVHRSNTEAFF	TGCAGCGTTCACAGGTCGAACACTGAAGCTTTCTTT	TRBJ1-1	TRBV29-1	-	-
CASSSREADTQYF	TGTGCCAGCAGCTCCAGGGAAGCAGATACGCAGTATTTT	TRBJ2-3	TRBV7-2	few	-
CASSDRGLYTGELFF	TGTGCCAGCAGTGACAGGGGGCTGTACACCGGGGAGCTGTTTTTT	TRBJ2-2	TRBV12-3/TRBV12-4	many	TRBD1
CASSRGGREQFF	TGTGCCAGCAGTCGGGGTGGACGTGAGCAGTTCTTC	TRBJ2-1	TRBV12-3/TRBV12-4	many	-
CASTPAGSNTGELFF	TGTGCCAGCACGCCCGCGGGGTCGAACACCGGGGAGCTGTTTTTT	TRBJ2-2	TRBV28	-	-
CASSLTGGYEQFF	TGTGCCAGCAGCCTGACGGGGGGATATGAGCAGTTCTTC	TRBJ2-1	TRBV6-2/TRBV6-3	-	TRBD2
CASSTGTFSGNTIYF	TGTGCCAGCAGCACAGGTACATTCTCTGGAAACACCATATATTTT	TRBJ1-3	TRBV7-2	many	-
CASSFFAGQGREQYF	TGTGCCAGCAGCTTTTTTGCGGGACAGGGTCGCGAGCAGTACTTC	TRBJ2-7	TRBV7-2	many	TRBD1
CASSLLTPASYNEQFF	TGTGCCAGCAGTTTACTAACCCCGGCTAGTTACAATGAGCAGTTCTTC	TRBJ2-1	TRBV28	few	-
CASSLLGVSYNEQFF	TGTGCCAGCAGCCTCCTGGGGGTCTCCTACAATGAGCAGTTCTTC	TRBJ2-1	TRBV11-2	-	-
CSVTSSSYEQYF	TGCAGCGTTACTAGTTCTTCCTACGAGCAGTACTTC	TRBJ2-7	TRBV29-1	many	-
CSATRGLNSGNTIYF	TGCAGTGCTACAAGGGGCCTTAACTCTGGAAACACCATATATTTT	TRBJ1-3	TRBV20-1	-	-
CASSSIRGDEQYF	TGTGCCAGCAGTTCAATCCGCGGGGACGAGCAGTACTTC	TRBJ2-7	TRBV7-8	many	-
CASSLSRQKGRGFEQYF	TGTGCCAGCAGTTTATCGAGGCAGAAGGGCCGGGGATTCGAGCAGTACTTC	TRBJ2-7	TRBV27	few	-
CASSRRGREQETQYF	TGTGCCAGTAGCCGACGGGGCAGGGAACAAGAGACCCAGTACTTC	TRBJ2-5	TRBV19	-	-
CASSPVTGGVGNQPQHF	TGTGCCAGCAGCCCAGTCACAGGGGGAGTAGGCAATCAGCCCCAGCATTTT	TRBJ1-5	TRBV7-6	many	TRBD1
CASSYVSGNIQYF	TGTGCCAGCAGCTATGTTTCGGGAAACATTCAGTACTTC	TRBJ2-4	TRBV7-4	few	-
CSARPGTNNEQYF	TGCAGTGCTAGACCGGGGACCAATAACGAGCAGTACTTC	TRBJ2-7	TRBV20-1	few	-
CSARKRGALDTQYF	TGCAGTGCTAGAAAGCGGGGGGCCCTAGATACGCAGTATTTT	TRBJ2-3	TRBV20-1	-	TRBD2
CAWSVISNQPQHF	TGTGCCTGGAGTGTTATTAGCAATCAGCCCCAGCATTTT	TRBJ1-5	TRBV30	few	-
CASSPLRVGTQYF	TGTGCCAGCAGTCCCTTACGTGTAGGGACCCAGTACTTC	TRBJ2-5	TRBV28	few	-
CASSFPTGSGRDEQFF	TGTGCCAGCAGCTTTCCTACGGGTAGCGGGAGGGATGAGCAGTTCTTC	TRBJ2-1	TRBV5-6	few	TRBD2
CASSYGLTGELFF	TGTGCCAGCAGCTATGGACTGACCGGGGAGCTGTTTTTT	TRBJ2-2	TRBV9	-	-
CASSSYRDSRTDTQYF	TGTGCCAGCAGCTCCTACCGGGACAGTCGCACAGATACGCAGTATTTT	TRBJ2-3	TRBV7-2	-	TRBD1
CSAFVPSYGYTF	TGCAGCGCTTTCGTTCCGTCGTATGGCTACACCTTC	TRBJ1-2	TRBV29-1	-	-
CASSPSSGRADEQYF	TGTGCCAGCAGCCCCTCCAGCGGGAGGGCCGACGAGCAGTACTTC	TRBJ2-7	TRBV11-2	few	TRBD2
CASSLSRDGQNIQYF	TGTGCCAGCAGCTTATCCCGGGACGGGCAAAACATTCAGTACTTC	TRBJ2-4	TRBV7-2	many	-
CASSPSQATDTQYF	TGTGCCAGCAGTCCAAGTCAGGCCACAGATACGCAGTATTTT	TRBJ2-3	TRBV7-2	many	-
CASSLIGSPGNTIYF	TGTGCCAGCAGTTTAATCGGCTCTCCGGGAAACACCATATATTTT	TRBJ1-3	TRBV12-3/TRBV12-4	few	-
CASSLDQGVNEQYF	TGTGCCAGCAGCTTAGACCAGGGGGTGAACGAGCAGTACTTC	TRBJ2-7	TRBV7-2	-	TRBD1
CASSFGATGANVLTF	TGTGCCAGTAGTTTCGGGGCCACTGGGGCCAACGTCCTGACTTTC	TRBJ2-6	TRBV19	few	-
CASSSPGLGSSYNEQFF	TGTGCCAGCAGTTCCCCAGGACTTGGAAGCTCCTACAATGAGCAGTTCTTC	TRBJ2-1	TRBV6-1	many	-